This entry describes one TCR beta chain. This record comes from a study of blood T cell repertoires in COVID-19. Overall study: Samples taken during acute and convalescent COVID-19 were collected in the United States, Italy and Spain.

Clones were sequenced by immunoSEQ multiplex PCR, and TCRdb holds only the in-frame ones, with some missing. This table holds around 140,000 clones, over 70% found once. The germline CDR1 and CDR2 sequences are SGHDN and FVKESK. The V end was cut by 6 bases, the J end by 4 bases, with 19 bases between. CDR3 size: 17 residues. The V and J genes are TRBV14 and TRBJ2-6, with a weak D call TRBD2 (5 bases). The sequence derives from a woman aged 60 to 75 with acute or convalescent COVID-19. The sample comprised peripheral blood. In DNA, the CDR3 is TGTGCCAGCAGACCCCCATACAGACCGGGAGGGGCCAACGTCCTGACTTTC. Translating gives CASRPPYRPGGANVLTF.